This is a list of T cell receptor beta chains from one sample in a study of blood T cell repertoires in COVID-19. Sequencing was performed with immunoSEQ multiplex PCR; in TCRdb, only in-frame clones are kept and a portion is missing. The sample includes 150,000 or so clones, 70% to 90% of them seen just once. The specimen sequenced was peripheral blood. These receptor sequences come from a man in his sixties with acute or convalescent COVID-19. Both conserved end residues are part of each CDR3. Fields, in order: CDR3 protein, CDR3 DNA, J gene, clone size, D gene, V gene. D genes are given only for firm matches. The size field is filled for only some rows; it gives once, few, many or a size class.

CDR3aa: CASSSWTGMGQPQHF; CDR3nt: TGTGCCAGTAGTTCTTGGACAGGGATGGGTCAGCCCCAGCATTTT; j_gene: TRBJ1-5; abundance: .; d_gene: TRBD1; v_gene: TRBV19
CDR3aa: CASSLQGAGANVLTF; CDR3nt: TGTGCCAGCAGCCTACAGGGGGCTGGGGCCAACGTCCTGACTTTC; j_gene: TRBJ2-6; abundance: .; d_gene: TRBD1; v_gene: TRBV3-1/TRBV3-2
CDR3aa: CASSLGQGIGELFF; CDR3nt: TGTGCCAGCAGCTTGGGACAGGGGATCGGGGAGCTGTTTTTT; j_gene: TRBJ2-2; abundance: .; d_gene: TRBD1; v_gene: TRBV13
CDR3aa: CASSPATPRSTDTQYF; CDR3nt: TGTGCCAGCTCACCAGCGACACCCCGAAGCACAGATACGCAGTATTTT; j_gene: TRBJ2-3; abundance: .; d_gene: .; v_gene: TRBV18
CDR3aa: CASSQGYGTGYEQYF; CDR3nt: TGTGCCAGCAGCCAAGGCTACGGGACAGGATACGAGCAGTACTTC; j_gene: TRBJ2-7; abundance: few; d_gene: TRBD1; v_gene: TRBV3-1/TRBV3-2
CDR3aa: CASITTGGRSPLHF; CDR3nt: TGTGCCAGCATCACTACGGGGGGGAGGTCACCCCTCCACTTT; j_gene: TRBJ1-6; abundance: .; d_gene: .; v_gene: TRBV28
CDR3aa: CATKDRGNHYGYTF; CDR3nt: TGTGCCACCAAGGACAGGGGGAACCACTATGGCTACACCTTC; j_gene: TRBJ1-2; abundance: .; d_gene: TRBD1; v_gene: TRBV19
CDR3aa: CASSPGTSGSYEQYF; CDR3nt: TGTGCCAGCAGCCCAGGGACTAGCGGGAGCTACGAGCAGTACTTC; j_gene: TRBJ2-7; abundance: .; d_gene: TRBD2; v_gene: TRBV11-2
CDR3aa: CASSVDPGNYGYTF; CDR3nt: TGTGCCAGCAGCGTAGACCCGGGTAACTATGGCTACACCTTC; j_gene: TRBJ1-2; abundance: .; d_gene: .; v_gene: TRBV9
CDR3aa: CASSSSGTGLNEQFF; CDR3nt: TGTGCCAGCAGTTCTTCCGGGACAGGGTTAAATGAGCAGTTCTTC; j_gene: TRBJ2-1; abundance: .; d_gene: TRBD1; v_gene: TRBV28
CDR3aa: CASSNVGVGYTF; CDR3nt: TGTGCCAGTAGCAATGTAGGGGTGGGCTACACCTTC; j_gene: TRBJ1-2; abundance: .; d_gene: .; v_gene: TRBV19
CDR3aa: CASSPRGGRSSYNEQFF; CDR3nt: TGTGCCAGCAGCCCCCGAGGGGGCAGGAGCTCCTACAATGAGCAGTTCTTC; j_gene: TRBJ2-1; abundance: .; d_gene: TRBD1; v_gene: TRBV4-2
CDR3aa: CASGDRATDTQYF; CDR3nt: TGTGCCAGTGGGGACAGGGCCACAGATACGCAGTATTTT; j_gene: TRBJ2-3; abundance: .; d_gene: TRBD1; v_gene: TRBV28
CDR3aa: CASSVAGGPTGEQYF; CDR3nt: TGTGCCAGCAGCGTAGCAGGGGGCCCCACGGGCGAGCAGTACTTC; j_gene: TRBJ2-7; abundance: .; d_gene: TRBD1; v_gene: TRBV9
CDR3aa: CASSLTVFGGEQFF; CDR3nt: TGTGCCAGCAGCTTAACGGTCTTCGGTGGTGAGCAGTTCTTC; j_gene: TRBJ2-1; abundance: .; d_gene: .; v_gene: TRBV7-3
CDR3aa: CAISESEGLSQNQPQHF; CDR3nt: TGTGCCATCAGTGAGTCCGAAGGACTCTCGCAGAATCAGCCCCAGCATTTT; j_gene: TRBJ1-5; abundance: .; d_gene: .; v_gene: TRBV10-3
CDR3aa: CASSPTTQTDTQYF; CDR3nt: TGTGCCAGCAGCCCGACAACGCAAACAGATACGCAGTATTTT; j_gene: TRBJ2-3; abundance: .; d_gene: .; v_gene: TRBV3-1/TRBV3-2
CDR3aa: CASSTLSGVSANEQFF; CDR3nt: TGTGCCAGCAGCACCCTATCGGGAGTCTCAGCTAATGAGCAGTTCTTC; j_gene: TRBJ2-1; abundance: .; d_gene: .; v_gene: TRBV9
CDR3aa: CASSPDTGQGTLHF; CDR3nt: TGTGCCAGCAGCCCTGACACAGGCCAGGGGACCCTCCACTTT; j_gene: TRBJ1-6; abundance: .; d_gene: .; v_gene: TRBV13
CDR3aa: CASRADRGHEQYF; CDR3nt: TGTGCCAGCAGGGCAGACAGGGGGCACGAGCAGTACTTC; j_gene: TRBJ2-7; abundance: once; d_gene: TRBD1; v_gene: TRBV2
CDR3aa: CASSLVGPLHF; CDR3nt: TGTGCCAGCAGCTTAGTCGGACCCCTCCACTTT; j_gene: TRBJ1-6; abundance: .; d_gene: .; v_gene: TRBV7-9
CDR3aa: CATSDPTASSYEQYF; CDR3nt: TGTGCCACCAGTGACCCCACCGCTAGCTCCTACGAGCAGTACTTC; j_gene: TRBJ2-7; abundance: .; d_gene: .; v_gene: TRBV24-1
CDR3aa: CASSDAGNEKLFF; CDR3nt: TGTGCCAGCAGTGATGCAGGGAATGAAAAACTGTTTTTT; j_gene: TRBJ1-4; abundance: .; d_gene: .; v_gene: TRBV6-1